What follows is one T cell receptor (beta chain) and its context. The target antigen is unknown. This entry belongs to a study of early stage breast cancer tumors. Study context: ER+/PR+/HER2- status applied to about 75% of the 16 invasive breast tumors. Average read coverage per sample was roughly 9.7-fold.

Study-level points and caveats: Tumor and normal breast were distinguished via blood comparison in about 85% of the 16 patients. Functional markers like CD4, CD8 and FOXP3 were missed in bulk sequencing.

Per germline, CDR1 SNHLY and CDR2 FYNNEI. V was cut by 3 bases and J by 11 bases, with 13 bases left in between. This CDR3 comprises 13 residues. The repertoire was sequenced with immunoSEQ multiplex PCR; TCRdb's copy has only in-frame clones and lacks some. This table holds about 48,000 clones, 83% found once. This sequence originates from a person in their fifties or sixties with breast cancer. This chain connects TRBV2 to TRBJ1-4, with unresolved D. Sequenced sample: blood. The CDR3 DNA is TGTGCCAGCAGTGAGCGGGGTTCGGAGAAACTGTTTTTT. This sequence encodes CASSERGSEKLFF.